The 13 T cell receptor beta chains in this list originate from one sample, sequenced in a study of T cell changes during pregnancy in multiple sclerosis. Clones were read by immunoSEQ multiplex PCR, and TCRdb kept only the in-frame ones, dropping some. Of 45,000 to 60,000 clones in the sample, around 94% were seen once. The sequencing here drew on CD4+ T cells from peripheral blood mononuclear cells, taken in the third trimester of pregnancy. The receptors come from a female donor with multiple sclerosis, enrolled in a pregnancy study.

This chain connects TRBV30 to TRBJ2-7; 8 nucleotides match TRBD1. The V gene end was trimmed by 4 bases and the J gene end by 3 bases; junction bases not matched to a gene: 11. Germline CDR1 is GTSNPN and CDR2 is SVGIG (reference sequence). The CDR3 spans 15 residues. The CDR3 spells CAWMERTGKGYEQYF. The CDR3 DNA follows: TGTGCCTGGATGGAAAGGACAGGGAAAGGCTACGAGCAGTACTTC. Combining the CDR3 with reference TRBV30 and TRBJ2-7 gives the whole variable domain SQTIHQWPATLVQPVGSPLSLECTVEGTSNPNLYWYRQAAGRGLQLLFYSVGIGQISSEVPQNLSASRPQDRQFILSSKKLLLSDSGFYLCAWMERTGKGYEQYFGPGTRLTVT.

V and J are TRBV9 and TRBJ1-1, with D hard to call. The CDR3 spans 15 residues. Trimming left V 0 bases short and J 3 bases short, with 12 bases between. Germline values: CDR1 SGDLS, CDR2 YYNGEE. The CDR3 DNA reads TGTGCCAGCAGCGTAGGATCGGGGTTTTACACTGAAGCTTTCTTT. Protein: CASSVGSGFYTEAFF.

The chain combines TRBV4-2 with TRBJ2-1; TRBD2 matches 9 bases. J lost 4 bases, V lost 0 bases, and 4 bases had no gene match. The germline gives CDR1 LGHNA, CDR2 YNFKEQ. This CDR3 has 16 residues. This chain's CDR3 is CASSQDQAGGYNEQFF. The CDR3 coding sequence is TGTGCCAGCAGCCAAGATCAAGCGGGGGGTTACAATGAGCAGTTCTTC.

The CDR3 region has the DNA TGTGCCAGCAGCCCCGGGCGGGGGGCTATGTTTGGGCTGTTTTTT. Its protein is CASSPGRGAMFGLFF. V and J are TRBV9 and TRBJ1-4; possibly TRBD1 for D (6 bases). Germline V lookup: CDR1 SGDLS, CDR2 YYNGEE. V was clipped by 4 bases and J by 14 bases, with 24 bases between them. The CDR3 is made up of 15 amino acids.

The chain joins TRBV27 to TRBJ2-1, with 9 bases fitting TRBD1. There are 14 residues in the CDR3. CDR1 and CDR2 from the germline V gene are MNHEY and SMNVEV (reference sequence). V lost 2 bases to trimming and J lost 12 bases; unmatched junction nucleotides: 8. Here the CDR3 DNA reads TGTGCCAGCAGTTTAGGGACAGGGTATGGCGTGCAGTTCTTC. It translates to CASSLGTGYGVQFF.

The rearrangement links TRBV6-1 to TRBJ1-1; D gene ambiguous. V was pared by 4 bases and J by 0 bases, with 6 bases between. Germline CDR1 MNHNS, CDR2 SASEGT. The CDR3 is made up of 13 amino acids. The CDR3 DNA sequence: TGTGCCAGCAGTGCCCACATGAACACTGAAGCTTTCTTT. It translates to CASSAHMNTEAFF.

V gene TRBV9 combines with J gene TRBJ1-1; TRBD1 aligns across 7 bases. J was trimmed by 3 bases and V by 0 bases; bases with no gene match: 8. The CDR3 is 16 amino acids. Germline CDR1 reads SGDLS; CDR2 reads YYNGEE. CDR3 loop: CASSVGAGTVDTEAFF. As DNA, the CDR3 is TGTGCCAGCAGCGTAGGCGCCGGGACAGTTGACACTGAAGCTTTCTTT.

The chain employs TRBV18 and TRBJ1-6; D may be TRBD1 (6 bases). With 5 bases removed from V and 5 bases from J, the gap between germline ends came to 10 bases. The CDR3 sequence is 14 residues long. Germline assignment: CDR1 KGHSH and CDR2 LQKENI. The CDR3 region is CASSSDSDNSPLHF. DNA for the CDR3: TGTGCCAGCTCATCGGACAGCGATAATTCACCCCTCCACTTT. Using reference TRBV18 and TRBJ1-6 for the parts outside the CDR3, the full variable domain is NAGVMQNPRHLVRRRGQEARLRCSPMKGHSHVYWYRQLPEEGLKFMVYLQKENIIDESGMPKERFSAEFPKEGPSILRIQQVVRGDSAAYFCASSSDSDNSPLHFGNGTRLTVT.

This clone was observed once. The J gene is TRBJ1-2, the V gene TRBV9; TRBD1 is a possible D gene (6 bases). V lost 0 bases and J lost 5, with 11 bases in between. Looked up from germline, CDR1 is SGDLS and CDR2 is YYNGEE. The CDR3 covers 14 residues. The CDR3 loop reads CASSVGTGHYGYTF. The CDR3 bases are TGTGCCAGCAGCGTAGGCACAGGGCATTATGGCTACACCTTC. Full variable domain (outside the CDR3, taken from reference TRBV9 and TRBJ1-2): DSGVTQTPKHLITATGQRVTLRCSPRSGDLSVYWYQQSLDQGLQFLIQYYNGEERAKGNILERFSAQQFPDLHSELNLSSLELGDSALYFCASSVGTGHYGYTFGSGTRLTVV.

This rearrangement joins TRBV29-1 to TRBJ2-7; TRBD1 aligns across 10 bases. The length of the CDR3 is 15 residues. J lost 6 bases, V lost 6 bases, and 14 bases had no gene match. Germline V CDR1 and CDR2: SQVTM, ANQGSEA. The CDR3: CSVTGDRGEPIEQYF. CDR3 in DNA: TGCAGCGTCACCGGGGACAGGGGCGAGCCTATCGAGCAGTACTTC.

CDR3 bases: TGTGCCAGCAGCTTAGGGTTGGGGGCGGCAACTAATGAAAAACTGTTTTTT. This gives the protein CASSLGLGAATNEKLFF. This rearrangement joins TRBV7-2 to TRBJ1-4; maybe TRBD1 (6 bases). Trimming took off 1 base at V and 0 bases at J, with 12 bases between the two ends. Germline CDR1 SGHTA, CDR2 FQGNSA. The CDR3 has 17 residues.

This chain links TRBV6-4 with TRBJ2-1, with TRBD2 matching 8 bases. With V trimmed by 0 bases and J by 5 bases, 3 bases remained unmatched. The CDR3 consists of 15 residues. Per germline, CDR1 MRHNA and CDR2 SNTAGT. The CDR3 protein is CASSDSYGGDNEQFF. CDR3 nucleotide sequence: TGTGCCAGCAGTGACTCGTACGGGGGGGACAATGAGCAGTTCTTC.

V gene TRBV19 combines with J gene TRBJ2-7; no firm D call. The CDR3 covers 15 residues. CDR1 and CDR2 (germline): LNHDA, SQIVND (reference sequence). V shed 3 bases and J shed 4 bases, with 16 bases lying between them. CDR3 sequence (DNA): TGTGCCAGTAGTATCGCAGCCAGGCAGAGATACGAGCAGTACTTC. It translates to CASSIAARQRYEQYF.